This record concerns one T cell receptor (beta chain) sequence. This sample is drawn from a study of blood T cell repertoires in COVID-19. Turning to the study itself: Sites in the United States, Italy and Spain provided acute and convalescent COVID-19 samples. T cells, B-cell-depleted T cells, or PBMCs provided the cDNA or gDNA that served as material.

Germline V lookup: CDR1 SGDLS, CDR2 YYNGEE. The CDR3 is made up of 16 amino acids. The ends lost 4 bases at V and 2 bases at J; junction bases unmatched: 8. Study processing details: Reference gene primer amplification gave nucleated cell count estimates. Clones were read by immunoSEQ multiplex PCR, and TCRdb kept only the in-frame ones, dropping some. The V and J calls and clone size come from that table; D and trimming were worked out from the DNA. Among fewer than 500,000 clones, approximately 90% were seen once, and the ten largest hold 4% to 5.5%. The chain uses TRBV9 and TRBJ1-3, with 8 bases aligning to TRBD1. The origin of this receptor is a woman aged 30 to 39 with acute or convalescent COVID-19. The sample taken for sequencing was peripheral blood. As DNA, the CDR3 is TGTGCCAGCAGCCCCCGGACAGGGAACGCTGGAAACACCATATATTTT. It yields the protein CASSPRTGNAGNTIYF.